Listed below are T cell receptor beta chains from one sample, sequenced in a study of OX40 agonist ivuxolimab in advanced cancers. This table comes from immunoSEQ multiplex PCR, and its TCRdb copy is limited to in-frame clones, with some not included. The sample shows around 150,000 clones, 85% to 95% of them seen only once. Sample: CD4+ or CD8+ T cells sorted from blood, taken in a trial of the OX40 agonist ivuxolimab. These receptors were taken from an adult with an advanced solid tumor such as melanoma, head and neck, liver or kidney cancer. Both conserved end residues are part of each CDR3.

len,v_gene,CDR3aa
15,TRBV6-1,CASSESGRGTYEQYF
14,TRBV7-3,CATSKGAEDHEQFF
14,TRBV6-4,CASSPRSDTYGYTF
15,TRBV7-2,CASSLASGTQETQYF
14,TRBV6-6,CASTLDRGVAGYTF
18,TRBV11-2,CASSPSRRLAGGRETQYF
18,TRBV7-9,CASSRPGTSGSFTDTQYF
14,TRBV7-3,CASSLVEGIGGYTF
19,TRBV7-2,CASSTPRDRVWDSNQPQHF
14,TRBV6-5,CASSSGQHRNEQYF
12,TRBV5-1,CASRREQETQYF
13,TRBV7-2,CASSLYRPYEQYF
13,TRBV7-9,CASSSTHKQPQHF
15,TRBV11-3,CASSNGQGSTGELFF
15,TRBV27,CASSPPPSGRYEQYF
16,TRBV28,CASSSAGQGSSYEQYF
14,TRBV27,CASATWRGGTEAFF
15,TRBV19,CASSRTSGISYEQYF
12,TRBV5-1,CASSPHTGELFF
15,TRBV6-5,CASSSSGGNTGELFF
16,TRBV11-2,CASSPIAGGPAETQYF
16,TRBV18,CASSRGTGTALETQYF
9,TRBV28,CATGVGAFF
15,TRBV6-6,CASSYERGPSYEQYF
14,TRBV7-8,CASGRAGGPGELFF
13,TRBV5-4,CASSTFGSDTIYF
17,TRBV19,CASRISGTISGANVLTF
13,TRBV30,CAWSGGAYQPQHF
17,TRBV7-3,CASSLSPTGNVGQPQHF
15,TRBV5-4,CASSLATGRGTEAFF
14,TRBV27,CASSLRDRVYEQYF
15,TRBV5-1,CASSLALQGGTEAFF
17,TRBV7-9,CASSLMRAGQRNQPQHF
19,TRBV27,CASSLVPSGRRFYTDTQYF
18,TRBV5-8,CASSWGLAGQFVNTEAFF
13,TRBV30,CAWSTRGYTEAFF
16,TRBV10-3,CAIDRERTGSYNEQFF
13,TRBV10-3,CAISGTVNYGYTF
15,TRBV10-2,CASRGTSGGAGTQYF
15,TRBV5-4,CASSLEGSPGVPQYF
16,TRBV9,CASSVEGSLEDYEQYF
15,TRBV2,CASSGIDTPGEKLFF
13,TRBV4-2,CASSRAGGDTQYF
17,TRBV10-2,CASSRGGGTSSSYEQYF
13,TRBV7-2,CASSPDRNQPQHF
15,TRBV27,CASTRMGRMNTEAFF
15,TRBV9,CASSVVAGNHNEQFF
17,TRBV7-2,CASSVGPSGGPYNEQFF
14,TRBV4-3,CASSQVLTNTEAFF
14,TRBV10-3,CAASPNVAQETQYF
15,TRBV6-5,CASSYSGPGTDTQYF
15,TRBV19,CASSITRTGDYEQYF